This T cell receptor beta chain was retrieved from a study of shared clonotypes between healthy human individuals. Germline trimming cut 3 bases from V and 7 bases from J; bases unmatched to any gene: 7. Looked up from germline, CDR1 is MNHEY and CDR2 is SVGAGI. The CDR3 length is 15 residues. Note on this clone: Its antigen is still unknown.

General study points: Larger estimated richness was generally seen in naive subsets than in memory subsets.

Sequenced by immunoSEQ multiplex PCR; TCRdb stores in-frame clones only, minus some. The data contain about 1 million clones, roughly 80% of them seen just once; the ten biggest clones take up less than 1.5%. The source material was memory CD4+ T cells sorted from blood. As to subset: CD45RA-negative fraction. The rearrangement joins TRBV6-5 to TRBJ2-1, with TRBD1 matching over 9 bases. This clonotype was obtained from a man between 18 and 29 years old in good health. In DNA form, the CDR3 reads TGTGCCAGCAGTTATGGGGACAGGGTCAATAATGAGCAGTTCTTC. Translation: CASSYGDRVNNEQFF.